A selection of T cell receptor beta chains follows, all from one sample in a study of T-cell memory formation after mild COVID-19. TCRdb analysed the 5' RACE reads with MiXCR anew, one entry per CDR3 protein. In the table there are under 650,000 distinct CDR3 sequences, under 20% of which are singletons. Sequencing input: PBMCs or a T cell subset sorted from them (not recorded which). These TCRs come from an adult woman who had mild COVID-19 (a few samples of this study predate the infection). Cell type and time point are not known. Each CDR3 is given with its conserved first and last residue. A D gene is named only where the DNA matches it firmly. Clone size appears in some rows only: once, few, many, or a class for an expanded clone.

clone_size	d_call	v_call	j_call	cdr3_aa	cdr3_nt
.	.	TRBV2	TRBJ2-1	CASSVSYEQFF	TGTGCCAGCAGTGTCTCGTATGAGCAGTTCTTC
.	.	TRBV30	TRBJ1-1	CAWRGGTEAFF	TGTGCCTGGAGAGGGGGGACTGAAGCTTTCTTT
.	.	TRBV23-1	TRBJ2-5	CASSRILNTTGYEVETQYF	TGCGCCAGCAGTCGCATACTTAACACCACAGGGTATGAGGTAGAGACCCAGTACTTC
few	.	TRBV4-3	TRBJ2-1	CASSLPPKAAEQFF	TGCGCCAGCAGCCTTCCCCCCAAAGCGGCGGAGCAGTTCTTC
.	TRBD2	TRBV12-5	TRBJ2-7	CASGLLPGLAGTEQYF	TGTGCTAGTGGTTTGCTTCCGGGACTAGCGGGGACCGAGCAGTACTTC
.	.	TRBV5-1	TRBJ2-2	CASSLNGPQYTGELFF	TGCGCCAGCAGCTTGAACGGTCCCCAGTACACCGGGGAGCTGTTTTTT
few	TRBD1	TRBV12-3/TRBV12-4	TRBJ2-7	CASSKRRQGDFYEQYF	TGTGCCAGCAGTAAACGAAGACAGGGAGATTTTTACGAGCAGTACTTC
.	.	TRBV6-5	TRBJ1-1	CASSYSYGASMNTEAFF	TGTGCCAGCAGTTACTCGTACGGGGCTTCAATGAACACTGAAGCTTTCTTT
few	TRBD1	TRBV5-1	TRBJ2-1	CASSLLRTGDYNEQFF	TGCGCCAGCAGCTTACTCCGGACAGGCGACTACAATGAGCAGTTCTTC
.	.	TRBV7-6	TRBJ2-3	CASSLAGSSGNQGKQYF	TGTGCCAGCAGCTTAGCGGGCTCGTCGGGTAATCAAGGGAAGCAGTATTTT
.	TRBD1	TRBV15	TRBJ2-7	CATSPRTGIYEQYF	TGTGCCACCAGCCCACGGACAGGGATCTACGAGCAGTACTTC
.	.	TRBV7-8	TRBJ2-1	CASSLETVGVENNEQFF	TGTGCCAGCAGCTTAGAGACCGTGGGGGTGGAGAACAATGAGCAGTTCTTC
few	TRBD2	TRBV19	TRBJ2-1	CASSTGLAGNEQFF	TGTGCCAGTAGTACAGGACTAGCGGGGAATGAGCAGTTCTTC
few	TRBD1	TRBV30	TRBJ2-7	CAWSEPTGDLEQYF	TGTGCCTGGAGTGAGCCCACAGGGGACCTCGAGCAGTACTTC
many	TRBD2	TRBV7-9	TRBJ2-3	CASSLAGATDTQYF	TGTGCCAGCAGCCTAGCGGGGGCCACAGATACGCAGTATTTT
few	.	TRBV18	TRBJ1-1	CASSPTAMNTEAFF	TGTGCCAGCTCACCAACCGCTATGAACACTGAAGCTTTCTTT
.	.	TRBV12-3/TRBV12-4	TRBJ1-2	CASSSIGRGVNYGYTF	TGTGCCAGCAGTTCAATCGGGCGTGGGGTTAACTATGGCTACACCTTC
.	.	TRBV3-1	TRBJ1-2	CASSQDWTANYGYTF	TGTGCCAGCAGCCAAGATTGGACAGCCAACTATGGCTACACCTTC
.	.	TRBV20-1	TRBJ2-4	CSARPGLRPKNIQYF	TGCAGTGCTAGGCCGGGGTTGAGGCCCAAAAACATTCAGTACTTC
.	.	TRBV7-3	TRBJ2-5	CASSYERGTQYF	TGTGCCAGCAGCTATGAACGGGGGACCCAGTACTTC
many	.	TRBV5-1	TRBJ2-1	CASRAANEQFF	TGCGCCAGCAGGGCCGCCAATGAGCAGTTCTTC
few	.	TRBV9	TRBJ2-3	CASSGGPQGTDTQYF	TGTGCCAGCAGCGGGGGGCCCCAAGGCACAGATACGCAGTATTTT
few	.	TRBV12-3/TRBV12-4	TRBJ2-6	CASRAAGSGANVLTF	TGTGCCAGCAGGGCCGCGGGGTCTGGGGCCAACGTCCTGACTTTC
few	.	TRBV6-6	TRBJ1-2	CASTSDTHRANYGYTF	TGTGCCAGCACTTCCGATACTCACAGGGCCAACTATGGCTACACCTTC
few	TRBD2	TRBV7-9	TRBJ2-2	CASKPGLAGATNTGELFF	TGTGCCAGCAAACCGGGACTAGCGGGGGCTACGAACACCGGGGAGCTGTTTTTT
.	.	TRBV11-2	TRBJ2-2	CASGLFGELFF	TGTGCCAGCGGCCTATTTGGGGAGCTGTTTTTT
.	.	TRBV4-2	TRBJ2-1	CASSQAWPNRGEQFF	TGTGCCAGCAGCCAAGCCTGGCCCAACCGGGGTGAGCAGTTCTTC
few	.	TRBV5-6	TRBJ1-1	CASSFRKNTEAFF	TGTGCCAGCAGCTTTAGAAAGAACACTGAAGCTTTCTTT
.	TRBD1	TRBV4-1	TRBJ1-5	CASSRPGTGSDQPQHF	TGCGCCAGCAGCCGTCCCGGGACAGGGAGTGATCAGCCCCAGCATTTT
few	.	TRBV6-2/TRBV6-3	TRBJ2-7	CASSLLFASVPLYEQYF	TGTGCCAGCAGTCTCCTCTTCGCTAGCGTCCCACTGTACGAGCAGTACTTC
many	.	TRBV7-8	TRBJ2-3	CASSLDTRTDTQYF	TGTGCCAGCAGCTTAGACACACGCACAGATACGCAGTATTTT
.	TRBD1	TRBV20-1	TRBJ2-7	CSASMGTGSGEQYF	TGCAGTGCTAGTATGGGGACAGGGTCGGGCGAGCAGTACTTC
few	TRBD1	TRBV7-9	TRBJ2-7	CASSLAGQAAVSQYF	TGTGCCAGCAGCCTGGCCGGACAGGCCGCTGTCTCGCAGTACTTC
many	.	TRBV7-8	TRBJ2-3	CASVPWGATADTQYF	TGTGCCAGCGTCCCGTGGGGGGCAACAGCAGATACGCAGTATTTT
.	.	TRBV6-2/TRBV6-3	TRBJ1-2	CASNERGPNYGYTF	TGTGCCAGCAACGAGAGAGGACCGAACTATGGCTACACCTTC
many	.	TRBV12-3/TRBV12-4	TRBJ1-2	CASSLRGYGYTF	TGTGCCAGCAGCTTACGGGGTTATGGCTACACCTTC
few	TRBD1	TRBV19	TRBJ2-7	CASSAYTGGEQYF	TGTGCCAGTAGTGCCTACACAGGGGGAGAGCAGTACTTC
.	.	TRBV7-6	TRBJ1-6	CASSNSGGPHNSPLHF	TGTGCCAGCAGCAACAGTGGGGGTCCCCATAATTCACCCCTCCACTTT
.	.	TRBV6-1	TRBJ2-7	CASNLGAGSYEQYF	TGTGCCAGCAATCTGGGGGCCGGCTCCTACGAGCAGTACTTC
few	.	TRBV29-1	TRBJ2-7	CSVVGRGATEQYF	TGCAGCGTTGTCGGGCGAGGGGCCACCGAGCAGTACTTC
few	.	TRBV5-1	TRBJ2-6	CASSDNLSGANVLTF	TGCGCCAGCAGCGATAACCTCTCTGGGGCCAACGTCCTGACTTTC
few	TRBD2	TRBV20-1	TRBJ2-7	CSARGRLAAHYEQYF	TGCAGTGCTAGAGGGCGGCTAGCGGCTCATTACGAGCAGTACTTC
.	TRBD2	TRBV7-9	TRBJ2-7	CASSHLGLAGAPEQYF	TGTGCCAGCAGCCACTTGGGACTAGCGGGAGCTCCCGAGCAGTACTTC
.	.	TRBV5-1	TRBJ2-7	CASSGTIRGGKEQYF	TGCGCCAGCAGCGGCACTATTCGAGGGGGGAAAGAGCAGTACTTC
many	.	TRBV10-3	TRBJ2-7	CAISGDGSSYEQYF	TGTGCCATCAGCGGGGACGGTAGCTCCTACGAGCAGTACTTC
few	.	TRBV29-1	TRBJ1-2	CSVEFSSNYGYTF	TGCAGCGTTGAATTCAGTTCAAACTATGGCTACACCTTC
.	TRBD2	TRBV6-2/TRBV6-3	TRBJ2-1	CASSYQLGLAGFPGSYNEQFF	TGTGCCAGCAGTTACCAATTGGGACTAGCAGGGTTCCCGGGCTCCTACAATGAGCAGTTCTTC
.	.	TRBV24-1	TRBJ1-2	CATSDPSGGNYGYTF	TGTGCCACCAGTGATCCTTCCGGGGGTAACTATGGCTACACCTTC
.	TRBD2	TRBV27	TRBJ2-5	CASRAGTSSWETQYF	TGTGCCAGCAGGGCAGGGACTAGCAGTTGGGAGACCCAGTACTTC
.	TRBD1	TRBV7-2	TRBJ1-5	CASSSQQGRNQPQHF	TGTGCCAGCAGCTCCCAACAGGGGCGGAATCAGCCCCAGCATTTT
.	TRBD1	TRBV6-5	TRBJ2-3	CASSQGDDTQYF	TGTGCCAGCAGTCAGGGGGACGATACGCAGTATTTT
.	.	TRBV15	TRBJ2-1	CATSGGPSYNEQFF	TGTGCCACCAGCGGGGGTCCCTCCTACAATGAGCAGTTCTTC
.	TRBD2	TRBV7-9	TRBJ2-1	CASNRPGLAYNEQFF	TGTGCCAGCAACAGGCCGGGACTAGCTTACAATGAGCAGTTCTTC
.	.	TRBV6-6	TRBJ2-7	CASSYMGREQYF	TGTGCCAGCAGTTACATGGGTCGCGAGCAGTACTTC